This TCR gamma chain was profiled in a study of gamma delta lymphoproliferative disorders and STAT genes listed by TCRdb under 2018. A note on the overall study: Gamma-chain libraries were prepared from at least 50 ng of genomic DNA using the LymphoTrack Dx TCRG Assay. Delta-chain libraries followed the EuroClonality-NGS working group standard operating procedure, because no corresponding Invivoscribe delta assay was available. Within a larger immunophenotypic and STAT-mutation study, TCR gamma and delta CDR3 repertoires were profiled by deep sequencing in Tgammadelta lymphoproliferative disease patients and healthy controls. To confirm results, a couple of gamma-chain samples and every delta-chain sample were sequenced twice.

TCR sequencing was performed on genomic DNA from peripheral blood mononuclear cells isolated from patients and controls. The control group consisted of 23 healthy adult blood donors (median age approximately 64 years; approximately twelve males and roughly 11 females) who were matched to the patients for age and sex. This clone is judged medium-sized (0.01 to 0.1%). There is no known antigen for this receptor. No clone much larger than this one lies a single base away; base qualities are absent. Reading from cysteine to phenylalanine, the CDR3 counts 11 amino acids. The read is trimmed to its CDR3 DNA, 33 bases read in frame from base 1. Clipping removes 3 bases from V and 7 bases from J, with 3 as the unmatched junction base count. CDR1 EGSNGY and CDR2 YDSYNSKV were looked up in the germline V gene. Both library methods used multiplex PCR with primers targeting conserved V and J regions of the TCR genes. The amplicons were purified, pooled and then sequenced on an Illumina MiSeq platform. Regarding the original processing steps: MiXCR performed V(D)J alignment, clonotype assembly and translation, and VDJtools was used for functionality assessment and CDR3 repertoire analyses. CDR3 followed the IMGT definition, and analyses included only productive sequences that used functional genes, leaving out ORF genes and pseudogenes. Identical amino acid CDR3s of major clonotypes (frequency >=5%) were searched for across all patients and controls using a custom Python script. Clonotype frequencies in patients versus controls were compared with a one-sided non-parametric Wilcoxon test. Public reads were reanalyzed in TCRdb with CATT, and rows carrying the same DNA were merged afterwards. The V and J calls were not made by the authors but by TCRdb's processing. The sample contains about 2,200 gamma-chain clones, roughly 12% of them found a single time. Around 20% of the sample goes to the ten largest clones.

Summary of the overall study and its limitations: Control T cells were likely spread across varied maturation stages, whereas leukemic cells were skewed toward terminal effectors, which potentially limits comparisons between patients and controls. When whole repertoires were clustered, gamma repertoires from patients formed a group apart from those of healthy controls, but delta repertoires showed no separation between the groups. Nearly all major patient gamma and delta clonotypes were public, shared with at least one healthy donor; only two gamma clonotypes were private to disease. The authors noted that NGS specificity may be reduced at low frequencies, so the public or private nature of leukemic clones needs confirmation.

Sequenced sample: blood. This chain is built from TRGV2 and TRGJ1 or TRGJ2. The J gene was missing in TCRdb and was found by matching the end of the DNA to germline. The clonotype comes from a human donor in good health. The DNA sequence reads TGTGCCACCTGGGACAACTATAAGAAACTCTTT. It translates to CATWDNYKKLF.